This T cell receptor beta chain was captured by sequencing in a study of cytomegalovirus exposure and HLA in healthy donors (dated by TCRdb to about 2017). Background for the entire study: An earlier analysis of approximately 550 of the donors reported approximately 300 Gb of sequence data and 117 million unique TCR beta sequences from about 200 million T cells. Approximately 310 gigabases of sequencing data and approximately 93 million unique TCR sequences were included in an early release covering roughly 600 HLA-typed donors. Genome-wide SNP genotypes for about 55% of the roughly 670 donors were used in a later genetic analysis, which treated that subset as a discovery cohort. Every repertoire in the discovery cohort had been generated on one and the same sequencing platform. A later analysis re-examined previously published TCR beta repertoires from roughly 650 donors and added high-resolution HLA genotyping to investigate patterns of TCR occurrence. High-throughput TCR immunosequencing, statistical association of individual TCRs with disease status, and machine learning were combined to predict cytomegalovirus infection status. Rather than using new phenotypic data, the later analysis identified candidate immune exposures from TCR beta sequences and from how often those sequences occurred across donors. The aim of the study was to test whether cataloging public T cell receptors could identify signatures of past pathogen exposure. Donor age, sex, ethnicity and CMV serostatus were collected together with the repertoire data. The genetic ancestry cluster associated with self-reported Caucasian donors included about 84% of the 300 to 400 genotyped donors. A separate validation cohort of over a hundred different subjects was used in addition to the approximately 700-subject first cohort. Because of strong linkage in the cohort, five DR-DQ haplotypes were treated as single units for association and clustering. The study used immunosequencing to profile the T cell repertoires of 666 subjects and linked those repertoires to cytomegalovirus serostatus. On average, over 200,000 unique TCR beta nucleotide sequences were sequenced per donor among about 400 genotyped donors of the cohort, with roughly 18% of those sequences being non-productive. In an earlier analysis of 587 of the donors, high-throughput TCR beta sequencing was used to judge whether each TCR beta V gene segment behaved as functional or pseudogenic. The number of typed donors differed by locus: about 620-630 for A, B, C, DRB1 and DQB1; about 520 for DQA1; 606 for DPA1; and roughly 470 for DPB1. HLA typing covered class I and class II loci at four-digit resolution. Here is what the overall study found, with its caveats: Immune exposure information for the cohort was limited to CMV serostatus. The classifier was reported to diagnose cytomegalovirus status with high specificity and sensitivity in both the original cohort and the validation cohort. Correlated functional status among segregating V segments might be attributable to linkage disequilibrium, but an unknown experimental factor could not be ruled out. An association between a missense DCLRE1C variant and V-gene and J-gene trimming of TCR beta chains was found in a later genetic analysis and replicated in an independent cohort. When HLA alleles, especially DR and DQ, strongly co-occurred, attributing TCR associations to individual alleles was difficult. Broadly in line with IMGT annotations, most TCR beta V segments showed up in productive rearrangements about 90% or about 30% of the time in an earlier analysis of some 590 of the donors. The sequencing pipeline was judged likely to have produced a cluster of highly shared sequence variants as a technical artifact. A few of the identified cytomegalovirus-associated TCR beta chains were confirmed in vitro to be specific for cytomegalovirus antigens. Sequencing depth was assumed to be roughly uniform across donors in the presence/absence analyses, though that assumption may not hold. Across donors, most TCR sequences were observed very rarely, whereas some public TCRs were present in many individuals. It was suggested by the authors that the approach could potentially be generalized to other disease states and immunological phenotypes. A further reported finding was that TCR beta sequences accurately predicted the HLA-A and HLA-B alleles for most subjects in the first cohort. A later analysis found that HLA-associated TCR beta chains were more clonally expanded and had lower generation probabilities than equally common non-associated chains. Because some donors lacked HLA typing at each locus, the association tests relied only on the typed subset. In a later analysis, 15,000 to 20,000 TCR beta sequences were associated with specific HLA alleles at a false discovery rate of 0.05. In a later genetic analysis, fewer N-insertions in productive TCRs were reported among donors in an Asian-associated ancestry cluster than the approximately 710-donor mean. The earlier analysis of some 560 of the donors excluded seventeen rarely observed V segments, including chromosome 9 orphons, because counts were too low. A later analysis reported that several top co-occurrence clusters appeared linked to parvovirus B19, influenza, CMV and Epstein-Barr virus. In a later analysis, most CMV-associated TCR beta chains were found to appear HLA-restricted, with HLA associations seemingly driven largely by CMV exposure. Some IMGT-functional V segments, including TRBV6-2 and TRBV6-3, could not be told apart with the 87-base-pair reads, so those segments were excluded. In a later analysis, TCR association rates were found to vary across HLA loci, with the most associated TCRs seen for DRB1 alleles and the fewest for HLA-C alleles. Only TCR beta chains were sequenced in this cohort, and the absence of alpha or paired-chain data limited detectable features. In the study, about 150 TCR beta chains were listed as associated with cytomegalovirus.

The library was made by the immunoSEQ multiplex PCR assay. A mixture of 60 forward primers for TCR Vbeta segments and 13 reverse primers for TCR Jbeta segments was used in the multiplex PCR. Amplification of the CDR3 region of rearranged TCR beta genes was performed with a multiplex PCR assay on genomic DNA. The Illumina HiSeq System was used to sequence the amplified TCR beta libraries as 87-base-pair reads. The study's own analysis went as follows. A later analysis tallied roughly 80 million unique TCR beta chains across the 610 or so repertoires, and about 12 million of those chains were shared by two or more donors. Raw reads were error-corrected and collapsed into unique sequences by a nearest-neighbor algorithm in which closely related sequences were merged to remove PCR and sequencing errors. CDR3 sequences were aligned to IMGT reference sequences to assign V, D and J gene segments. For a sequence to be retained, at least a six-nucleotide match to both a V gene segment and a J gene segment was required. Rearrangements were classified as productive when the CDR3 lacked stop codons and remained in frame with V and J, and all other rearrangements were classified as non-productive. CDR3 was defined according to IMGT convention as the region running from the second conserved V-encoded cysteine to the conserved J-encoded phenylalanine. Sequences without an unambiguous match to a single V gene segment were excluded from the earlier analysis of a few hundred of the donors. In an earlier analysis of approximately 550 of the donors, V segments were called functional above 56.7% productive rearrangements and were called segregating when the between-donor standard deviation exceeded 5%. To diagnose cytomegalovirus status from the catalog of TCR beta chain sequences, a statistical classification framework was built. In a later analysis, TCR nucleotide sequences were compared against IMGT/GENE-DB human TR gene sequences so that V and J genes could be assigned. In a later analysis, CDR3 sequences and most-parsimonious VDJ recombination scenarios were assigned using the TCRdist pipeline. A later analysis defined each TCR beta chain by its CDR3 amino acid sequence plus V-gene family, and excluded reads lacking a unique V-gene family. As a way to deal with suspected cross-contamination and a sequencing artifact, a later analysis dropped approximately 590 nucleotide sequences that were highly shared and had low generation probability. For each public chain, a later analysis derived a clonal expansion index from normalized ranks of inferred template counts within each repertoire. A later analysis computed generation probabilities with a VDJ recombination model fitted to out-of-frame rearrangements, and checked the results against IGoR. Hypergeometric tests were used in a later analysis to score TCR-TCR, TCR-HLA and TCR-CMV co-occurrence, with a repertoire-size bias correction applied to the TCR pairs. To estimate false discovery rates, a later analysis permuted the HLA or CMV assignments 20 times. In a later analysis, co-occurring TCRs were grouped using DBSCAN, with TCRdist sequence similarity added in when clustering inside HLA-allele-positive subsets. Repertoires with fewer than 30,000 or more than 120,000 public chains were left out of co-occurrence clustering, as were five repertoires with anomalous nucleotide sharing. In its TCRdb copy, this immuneACCESS table keeps in-frame sequences only and misses some clones. Where compared with another copy, unresolved V genes explain less than half of these, and the others have no known cause. V and J calls and clone size are copied from that table; D and trimming were computed from the DNA. In all, the sample holds around 140,000 clones, and roughly three quarters of those were seen once. The ten largest clones take up approximately 0.94% of the sample.

The CDR3, cysteine through phenylalanine, is 15 amino acids long. The kept DNA is CDR3 alone, 45 bases in frame from the first base. For this chain, trimming is 5 bases at the V end and 5 bases at the J end, and the number of junction bases without a gene match is 5. The germline V gene provides CDR1 SNHLY and CDR2 FYNNEI. The cohort was made up of around 720 healthy bone marrow donors. At the time of sampling, all cohort members were nominally healthy, though unrecorded immune exposures were likely present. The donor was CMV seronegative and belonged to the group of over 300 seronegative cohort members. A peripheral blood sample was provided by each donor, and peripheral blood mononuclear cells were used for TCR beta sequencing. The Qiagen DNeasy Blood Extraction Kit was used to extract genomic DNA from the blood cell samples. As for this clone: Its antigen is currently not known. Base-call qualities are not available, and no considerably larger clone is one nucleotide away.

This TCR was sampled from a woman aged 55-70 years in good health and CMV-seronegative. The receptor chain draws on TRBV2 and TRBJ1-6, with 8 middle bases fitting TRBD1. Sequencing was carried out using PBMCs. At the DNA level, the sequence is TGTGCCAGCAGTCTACAGGGGGATAATAATTCACCCCTCCACTTT. This is translated as CASSLQGDNNSPLHF.